This entry describes one T cell receptor beta chain. What it binds is not known. Germline values: CDR1 SGHRS, CDR2 YFSETQ. The CDR3 consists of 14 residues. After removal of 4 bases from V and 3 bases from J, the junction contained 2 bases not matched to a gene. Since all of the isolated RNA was reverse transcribed, expressed TCRB transcripts were what got sequenced. Each sample of naive, central memory or regulatory T cells had, on average, roughly 3.4 million reads. Sequencing used immunoSEQ multiplex PCR; TCRdb keeps in-frame clones, though not all of them. Of some 500,000 clones listed, 9.5% to 12% were seen once; the top ten hold about 0.042%. These data originate in a study of beta chain features in type 1 diabetes. Overall study results and limits: A moderate, significant TCRB CDR3 shortening appeared in type 1 diabetes across four CD4+ subsets.

The chain recombines TRBV5-1 with TRBJ2-3, with 10 bases that match TRBD1. Specimen: naive CD4+ T cells from blood. The receptor's source is a woman between 18 and 29 years old in good health. CDR3 loop: CASSVDRGTDTQYF. CDR3 nucleotides: TGCGCCAGCAGCGTGGACAGGGGGACAGATACGCAGTATTTT.